The 21 T cell receptor beta chains listed next were all sequenced from one sample in a study of T cells in Graves' hyperthyroidism and ophthalmopathy. RNA transcripts gave rise to amplified TCR beta CDR3 regions. First-round RT-PCR targeting the TCR CDR3 was performed with the HTBI primer set. TCRdb processed the multiplex PCR reads anew with MiXCR; each CDR3 protein has one entry. Seen here are approximately 510,000 distinct CDR3 sequences, approximately 49% observed once, and the top ten hold about two fifths. The sequenced material came from peripheral blood or thyroid tissue (not recorded which). The receptors stem from an adult woman with Graves' disease, either hyperthyroidism or ophthalmopathy (not recorded which).

There are many counts of this clonotype. The gene calls are TRBV19 and TRBJ1-2; D is ambiguous. The CDR3 extends over 13 amino acids. V was trimmed by 7 bases and J by 7 bases, leaving 16 bases between them. Germline V gene data show CDR1 as LNHDA and CDR2 as SQIVND (reference sequence). CDR3 region: CASNRPFMGGYTF. DNA of the CDR3: TGTGCCAGTAATCGACCATTCATGGGTGGCTACACCTTC.

In this sample, this clonotype turned up many times. This chain connects TRBV6-5 to TRBJ1-6; TRBD1 is a possible D gene (5 bases). Per the germline V gene, CDR1 is MNHEY and CDR2 is SVGAGI. The CDR3 loop spans 15 amino acids. Trimming removed 0 bases at V and 9 bases at J, with 12 bases between. The CDR3 loop is CASSYSGPGSSPLHF. Here the CDR3 DNA reads TGTGCCAGCAGTTACTCGGGCCCAGGGTCTTCACCCCTCCACTTT.

The chain is built from TRBV10-3 and TRBJ2-5, with TRBD2 matching over 8 bases. The CDR3 is made up of 15 amino acids. J was trimmed by 4 bases and V by 5 bases; bases with no gene match: 9. The germline CDR1 and CDR2 sequences are ENHRY and SYGVKD. DNA of the CDR3: TGTGCCATCAGTCCGGGACTAGTAGAGGGAGAGACCCAGTACTTC. The encoded protein is CAISPGLVEGETQYF.

The rearrangement uses TRBV29-1 and TRBJ2-7; no reliable D call. V was trimmed by 5 bases and J by 7 bases, leaving 12 bases between them. The CDR3 runs to 11 residues. Germline loops: CDR1 SQVTM, CDR2 ANQGSEA. CDR3 sequence reads: CSVPAGGEQYF. CDR3 in DNA: TGCAGCGTTCCGGCAGGTGGAGAGCAGTACTTC.

The table lists this clonotype with many counts. J is TRBJ2-6 and V is TRBV24-1; 9 bases fit TRBD1. Germline V gene sequence: CDR1 KGHDR, CDR2 SFDVKD. V was clipped by 3 bases and J by 4 bases; unmatched bases: 6. The CDR3 is 17 residues long. The CDR3, as DNA: TGTGCCACCAGTGATGCCGGACAGGGGCCCGGGGCCAACGTCCTGACTTTC. This translates into CATSDAGQGPGANVLTF.

The V and J genes are TRBV20-1 and TRBJ2-7, with D hard to call. The CDR3 sequence is 12 residues long. Germline CDR1 reads DFQATT; CDR2 reads SNEGSKA (reference sequence). Trimming shortened V by 3 bases and J by 3 bases, and 9 bases separated the two germline ends. The CDR3: CSASIGSYEQYF. In nucleotides, the CDR3 is TGCAGTGCTAGTATTGGTAGCTACGAGCAGTACTTC.

The V call is TRBV20-1, the J call TRBJ2-7; 7 nucleotides match TRBD2. The CDR3 totals 14 residues. Germline trimming cut 6 bases from V and 2 bases from J; bases unmatched to any gene: 10. Germline lookup yields CDR1 DFQATT and CDR2 SNEGSKA (reference sequence). The CDR3 DNA reads TGCAGTGCGGTCCACAGCGGGGTTACCTACGAGCAGTACTTC. It codes for CSAVHSGVTYEQYF.

J is TRBJ1-2 and V is TRBV24-1, with no clear D. V shed 2 bases and J shed 8 bases, with 8 bases lying between them. Germline CDR1 reads KGHDR; CDR2 reads SFDVKD. The CDR3 runs 12 residues. In nucleotides, the CDR3 is TGTGCCACCAGTGATTCGTCGTCGGGCTACACCTTC. This gives the protein CATSDSSSGYTF.

In this sample, this clonotype turned up many times. The CDR3 region has the DNA TGCAGTGCTAGAGATTCTAGCGGTGGGACCCAGTACTTC. Its protein is CSARDSSGGTQYF. V usage is TRBV20-1 and J usage is TRBJ2-5; 7 bases map to TRBD2. Germline CDR1 is DFQATT and CDR2 is SNEGSKA (reference sequence). J gave up 7 bases and V 0 bases, and 5 bases lay outside the gene matches. The CDR3 runs 13 residues.

This clonotype was seen more than once but under ten times. The chain has TRBV7-8 and TRBJ2-7; D is unclear. This CDR3 spans 13 amino acids. Deletions cut 9 bases from V and 1 base from J, with 13 bases between. The V gene's germline CDR1 is SGHVS and CDR2 FQNEAQ. This CDR3 reads CASAWGISYEQYF. The CDR3, as DNA: TGTGCCAGTGCCTGGGGTATTTCCTACGAGCAGTACTTC.

The chain links TRBV30 to TRBJ1-6; 8 bases align to TRBD1. V lost 3 bases and J lost 8; bases outside the gene matches: 6. In germline, CDR1 is GTSNPN, CDR2 SVGIG (reference sequence). CDR3 size: 14 residues. CDR3 residues: CAWSRTGTYSPLHF. The CDR3 DNA is TGTGCCTGGAGCCGGACAGGGACATATTCACCCCTCCACTTT.

In regard to this clonotype: A read error is likely, as this CDR3 ends without the conserved phenylalanine or tryptophan. V usage is TRBV2 and J usage is TRBJ1-2; 9 bases are a match to TRBD1. The CDR3 runs 13 residues. CDR1 and CDR2 from the germline V gene are SNHLY and FYNNEI. This CDR3 reads CSAGQGIYYGYTL. CDR3 nucleotide sequence: TGCAGTGCTGGACAGGGGATATACTATGGCTACACCCTC.

V usage is TRBV20-1 and J usage is TRBJ2-5, with 8 bases aligning to TRBD1. The germline V gene has CDR1 DFQATT and CDR2 SNEGSKA (reference sequence). The ends lost 6 bases at V and 5 bases at J; junction bases unmatched: 11. CDR3 length: 14 residues. CDR3 nucleotide sequence: TGCAGTGCGGTCGAACCCGGACAGGGCGAGACCCAGTACTTC. It yields the protein CSAVEPGQGETQYF.

With regard to this clonotype: One end of the junction fails to match germline, which may point to a read error. The rearrangement uses TRBV9 and TRBJ2-7, with TRBD1 matching over 10 bases. CDR3 length: 15 residues. Germline V CDR1 and CDR2: SGDLS, YYNGEE. The CDR3 reads CASNVEGQGSYEQYF. The CDR3 DNA is TGTGCCAGCAACGTAGAGGGACAGGGGTCCTACGAGCAGTACTTC.

The chain joins TRBV9 to TRBJ2-6; 7 nucleotides match TRBD1. The CDR3 extends over 15 amino acids. Germline V CDR1 and CDR2: SGDLS, YYNGEE. V trimming: 4 bases; J trimming: 2 bases; junction bases outside the gene matches: 3. The CDR3 coding sequence is TGTGCCAGCAGCCCGACAGGGACTGGGGCCAACGTCCTGACTTTC. This sequence encodes CASSPTGTGANVLTF.

There are many counts of this clonotype. The CDR3 nucleotides read TGTGCCAGCAGTTTATTGCAGGGCCACTATGGCTACACCTTC. Protein: CASSLLQGHYGYTF. The V gene is TRBV27, the J gene TRBJ1-2; TRBD1 is a possible D gene (5 bases). The CDR3 runs 14 residues. CDR1 and CDR2 (germline): MNHEY, SMNVEV (reference sequence). Deletions cut 1 base from V and 3 bases from J, with 9 bases between.

The rearrangement links TRBV29-1 to TRBJ1-1, with 8 nucleotides matching TRBD1. The CDR3 is made up of 15 amino acids. Germline loops: CDR1 SQVTM, CDR2 ANQGSEA. J lost 4 bases, V lost 6 bases, and 13 bases had no gene match. The CDR3 nucleotides are TGCAGCGTCCACACCCCTGACAGGGGAAGCACTGAAGCTTTCTTT. Residues: CSVHTPDRGSTEAFF.

The chain joins TRBV19 to TRBJ1-1; 7 nucleotides match TRBD1. The V gene's germline CDR1 is LNHDA and CDR2 SQIVND (reference sequence). The CDR3 has 14 amino acids. The trim removed 6 bases at V and 3 bases at J, leaving 7 bases unmatched. The CDR3 nucleotides are TGTGCCAGTAGAAGAGGACAGGTGGACACTGAAGCTTTCTTT. Translation: CASRRGQVDTEAFF. The complete variable domain, with remaining parts taken from reference TRBV19 and TRBJ1-1, reads DGGITQSPKYLFRKEGQNVTLSCEQNLNHDAMYWYRQDPGQGLRLIYYSQIVNDFQKGDIAEGYSVSREKKESFPLTVTSAQKNPTAFYLCASRRGQVDTEAFFGQGTRLTVV.

This clonotype was seen ten or more times. J is TRBJ1-6 and V is TRBV12-3 or TRBV12-4; 7 positions match TRBD1. V trimming: 3 bases; J trimming: 7 bases; junction bases outside the gene matches: 6. The CDR3 is made up of 15 amino acids. The CDR3 loop is CASSFRQGENSPLHF. DNA of the CDR3: TGTGCCAGCAGTTTCCGGCAGGGGGAAAATTCACCCCTCCACTTT.

This clonotype was seen ten or more times. V gene TRBV7-9 combines with J gene TRBJ1-2; unclear D gene. The germline V and J ends were trimmed by 1 base and 4 bases, with 7 bases remaining between them. Looked up from germline, CDR1 is SEHNR and CDR2 is FQNEAQ (reference sequence). The length of the CDR3 is 13 residues. The CDR3 DNA sequence: TGTGCCAGCAGCTTAGGTCGAGTCTATGGCTACACCTTC. This translates into CASSLGRVYGYTF.

This clonotype was seen ten or more times. V is TRBV12-3 or TRBV12-4 and J is TRBJ1-6; TRBD1 agrees at 11 bases. V lost 7 bases to trimming and J lost 9 bases; unmatched junction nucleotides: 5. CDR3 length: 14 amino acids. CDR3 amino acids: CASNPGQGVSPLHF. In DNA form, the CDR3 reads TGTGCCAGCAACCCGGGACAGGGGGTTTCACCCCTCCACTTT.